By frequency, the clone carrying this T cell receptor beta chain is medium-sized. Antigen unknown. Each CD8+ T cell subset was flow-sorted in triplicate. Every sort contained 270,000 or so cells. CD45RO-CCR7+CD27+CD95- was the phenotype of naive CD8+ T cells. Germline V gene lookup returns CDR1 SGHRS and CDR2 YFSETQ. This CDR3 comprises 14 residues. The sample is drawn from a study of CXCR3-negative and CXCR3-positive naive CD8 T cells. Study-level findings and limits: Whereas both naive subsets had comparably high diversity, memory CD8+ cells had much lower diversity. Similar TRBV-TRBJ usage characterized naive CXCR3-negative and CXCR3-positive cells; memory cells differed.

Libraries of TRB cDNA were made by 5' RACE and carried UMIs. TCRdb reprocessed the 5' RACE reads; each CDR3 protein has one entry and no DNA is given. The sample holds approximately 6,800 distinct CDR3 sequences. Sequencing was done on a sample of naive CXCR3- CD8+ T cells from blood. The subset: CD45RO-CCR7+CD27+CD95- naive CD8+ T cells lacking CXCR3 (TNR3-). The rearrangement links TRBV5-1 to TRBJ2-1; the TCRdb call, TRBD2, lacks DNA for checking. The TCR was taken from a human donor in good health. Some clones in this sample may be carry-over from other donors' samples. CDR3: CASSLELADNEQFF.